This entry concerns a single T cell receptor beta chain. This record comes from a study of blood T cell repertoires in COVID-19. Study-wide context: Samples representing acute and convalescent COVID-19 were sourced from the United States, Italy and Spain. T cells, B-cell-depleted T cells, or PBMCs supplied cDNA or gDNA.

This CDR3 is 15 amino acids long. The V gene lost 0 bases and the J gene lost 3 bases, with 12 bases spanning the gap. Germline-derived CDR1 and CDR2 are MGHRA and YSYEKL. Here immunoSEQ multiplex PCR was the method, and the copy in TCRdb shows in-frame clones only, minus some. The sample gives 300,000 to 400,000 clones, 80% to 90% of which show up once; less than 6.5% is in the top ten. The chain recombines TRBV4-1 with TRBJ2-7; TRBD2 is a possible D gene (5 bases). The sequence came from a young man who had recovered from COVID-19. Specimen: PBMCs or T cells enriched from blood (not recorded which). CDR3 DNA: TGCGCCAGCAGCCAAGACGCAGGACTGCACTACGAGCAGTACTTC. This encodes CASSQDAGLHYEQYF.